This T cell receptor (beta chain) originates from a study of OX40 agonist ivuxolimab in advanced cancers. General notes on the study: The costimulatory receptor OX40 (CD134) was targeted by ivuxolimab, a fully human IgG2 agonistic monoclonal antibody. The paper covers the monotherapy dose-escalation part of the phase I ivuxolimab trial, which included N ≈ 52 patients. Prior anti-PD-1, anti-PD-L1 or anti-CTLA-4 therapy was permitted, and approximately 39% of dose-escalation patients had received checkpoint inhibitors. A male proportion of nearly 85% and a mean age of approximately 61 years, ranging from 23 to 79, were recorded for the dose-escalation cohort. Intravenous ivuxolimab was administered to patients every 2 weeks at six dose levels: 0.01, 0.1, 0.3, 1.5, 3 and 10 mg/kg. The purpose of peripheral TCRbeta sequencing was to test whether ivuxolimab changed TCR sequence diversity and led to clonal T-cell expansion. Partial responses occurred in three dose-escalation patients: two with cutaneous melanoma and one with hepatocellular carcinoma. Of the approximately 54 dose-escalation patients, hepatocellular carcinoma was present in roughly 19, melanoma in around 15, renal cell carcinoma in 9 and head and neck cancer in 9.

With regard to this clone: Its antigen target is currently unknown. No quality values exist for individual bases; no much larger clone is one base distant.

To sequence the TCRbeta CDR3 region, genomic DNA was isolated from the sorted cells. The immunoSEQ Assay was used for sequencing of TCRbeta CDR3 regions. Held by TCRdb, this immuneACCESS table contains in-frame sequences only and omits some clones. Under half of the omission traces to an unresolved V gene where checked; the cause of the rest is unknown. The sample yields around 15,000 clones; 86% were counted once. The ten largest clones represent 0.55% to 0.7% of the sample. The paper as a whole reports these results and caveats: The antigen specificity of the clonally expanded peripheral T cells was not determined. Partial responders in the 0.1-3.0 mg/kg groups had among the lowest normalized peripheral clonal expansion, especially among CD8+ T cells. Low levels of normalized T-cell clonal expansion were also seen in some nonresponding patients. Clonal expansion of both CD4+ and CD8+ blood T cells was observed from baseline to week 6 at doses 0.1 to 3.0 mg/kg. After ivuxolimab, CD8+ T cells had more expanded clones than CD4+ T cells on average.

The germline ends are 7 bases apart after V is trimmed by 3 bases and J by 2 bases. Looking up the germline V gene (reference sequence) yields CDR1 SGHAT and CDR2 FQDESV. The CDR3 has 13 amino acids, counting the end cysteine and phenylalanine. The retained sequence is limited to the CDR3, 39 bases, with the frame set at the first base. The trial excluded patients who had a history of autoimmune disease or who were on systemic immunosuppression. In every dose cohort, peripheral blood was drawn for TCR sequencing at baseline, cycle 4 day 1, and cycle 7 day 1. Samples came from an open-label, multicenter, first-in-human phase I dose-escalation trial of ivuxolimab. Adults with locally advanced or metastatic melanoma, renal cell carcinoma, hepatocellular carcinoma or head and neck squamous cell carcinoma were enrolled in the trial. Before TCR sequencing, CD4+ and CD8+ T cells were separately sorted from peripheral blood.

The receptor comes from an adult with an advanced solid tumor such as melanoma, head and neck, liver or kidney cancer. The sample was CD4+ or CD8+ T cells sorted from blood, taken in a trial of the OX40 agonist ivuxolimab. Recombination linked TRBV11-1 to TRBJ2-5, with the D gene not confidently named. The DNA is TGTGCCAGCAGCTTCAATCCGCAAGAGACCCAGTACTTC. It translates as CASSFNPQETQYF.